This TCR beta chain appears in the sequencing data of a study of T cell changes during pregnancy in multiple sclerosis (dated by TCRdb to the late 2010s). Regarding the study in general: The study looked at changes in the T cell repertoire across pregnancy in women with multiple sclerosis.

The CDR3 runs 14 amino acids, cysteine and phenylalanine included. Left in the record is the CDR3 DNA by itself, 42 bases read in frame from the first base. CDR1 WSHSY and CDR2 SAAADI are derived from the germline V gene. The germline V and J ends show losses of 6 bases and 2 bases respectively, and no gene match explains 4 bases of the junction. Library creation used the immunoSEQ multiplex PCR assay. The source is immuneACCESS, and TCRdb retained only in-frame sequences with V and J called. Part of the clones is not carried over; for the studies checked, unresolved V genes explain less than half of this, and the remainder is unexplained. Within this sample are about 83,000 clones, with about 90% of them counted one time only. Together, the top ten hold around 3.3% of the sample. As for this clone: Its binding antigen is unknown. The record has no base qualities; no much larger clone is one base away.

The chain was built from TRBV10-2 and TRBJ2-7, with TRBD2 identical over 10 junction bases. Sequencing was performed on PBMCs, taken in the first trimester of pregnancy. This receptor was taken from a female donor in good health, serving as a control in a pregnancy study. Some clones in this sample may be carry-over from other donors' samples. The bases are TGCGCCAGCAGCGGACTAGCGGAAACCTACGAGCAGTACTTC. Its translation reads: CASSGLAETYEQYF.